This T cell receptor (beta chain) comes out of a study of cytomegalovirus exposure and HLA in healthy donors. The overall study: Membership in the Caucasian-associated ancestry cluster was found for around four fifths of nearly 400 genotyped donors.

With 60 Vbeta and 13 Jbeta primers, the PCR was carried out. Sequencing was performed with immunoSEQ multiplex PCR; in TCRdb, only in-frame clones are kept and a portion is missing. The profile shows about 270,000 clones, roughly 70% of them singletons. Overall study results and limits: One variant, a missense change in DCLRE1C, was linked in a later analysis to TCR beta V- and J-gene trimming.

Per the germline V gene, CDR1 is SGHDN and CDR2 is FVKESK. V gave up 0 bases and J gave up 5 bases, with 7 bases separating them. The CDR3 covers 14 residues. As regards this clone: Its antigen is still unknown.

This sequence joins TRBV14 and TRBJ1-4; a weak D match, TRBD1 (5 bases). Sequencing was done on a sample of PBMCs. The receptor was derived from a female donor in good health and CMV-seronegative. The CDR3 loop is CASSQDRANEKLFF. In nucleotides, the CDR3 is TGTGCCAGCAGCCAAGACAGGGCAAATGAAAAACTGTTTTTT.